The 25 T cell receptor beta chains listed next were all sequenced from one sample in a study of OX40 agonist ivuxolimab in advanced cancers. TCRdb's table, derived via immunoSEQ multiplex PCR, lists solely in-frame clones and lacks some. The data contain tens of thousands of clones, under 95% of them singletons. The source material was CD4+ or CD8+ T cells sorted from blood, sampled in a trial of the OX40 agonist ivuxolimab. The receptors were gathered from an adult with an advanced solid tumor such as melanoma, head and neck, liver or kidney cancer.

J is TRBJ1-1 and V is TRBV5-1; D remains ambiguous. Per germline, CDR1 SGHRS and CDR2 YFSETQ. The CDR3 sequence is 13 residues long. Trimming pared 0 bases from V and 8 bases from J, leaving 11 bases between. The chain's CDR3 is CASSLAIEGEAFF. The DNA of the CDR3 is TGCGCCAGCAGCTTGGCCATTGAAGGGGAAGCTTTCTTT. The full variable domain, in which reference TRBV5-1 and TRBJ1-1 provide the parts outside the CDR3, is KAGVTQTPRYLIKTRGQQVTLSCSPISGHRSVSWYQQTPGQGLQFLFEYFSETQRNKGNFPGRFSGRQFSNSRSEMNVSTLELGDSALYLCASSLAIEGEAFFGQGTRLTVV.

The V and J genes are TRBV15 and TRBJ2-7; 10 bases are a match to TRBD1. This CDR3 comprises 15 residues. The V segment lost 1 base and the J segment 2 bases; nucleotides outside the gene matches: 2. Germline V gene lookup returns CDR1 LNHNV and CDR2 YYDKDF (reference sequence). Written as DNA, the CDR3 is TGTGCCACCAGCAGAGGTGGGACAGGGGCCTACGAGCAGTACTTC. It translates to CATSRGGTGAYEQYF.

The chain carries TRBV30 and TRBJ2-4, with 10 bases lining up with TRBD2. CDR3 length equals 17 residues. From germline, CDR1 is GTSNPN and CDR2 SVGIG (reference sequence). V lost 0 bases to trimming and J lost 8 bases; unmatched junction nucleotides: 13. The CDR3, as DNA: TGTGCCTGGAGTGTGGCTAGCGGGAGTTTTGGAGGGGACATTCAGTACTTC. It specifies CAWSVASGSFGGDIQYF.

This clone was detected once. At one end, the junction sequence differs from germline, possibly due to a read error. This sequence joins TRBV5-1 and TRBJ2-2; D call uncertain. Germline-derived CDR1 and CDR2 are SGHRS and YFSETQ. The CDR3 extends over 15 amino acids. CDR3 nucleotide sequence: TGCGCCAGCATCTTGTCCAAAGTTGACACCGGGGAGCTGTTTTTT. Protein sequence: CASILSKVDTGELFF.

CDR3 amino acids: CSAQRPEETQYF. DNA of the CDR3: TGCAGCGCGCAGAGGCCGGAGGAAACCCAGTACTTC. This chain uses TRBV29-1 with TRBJ2-5; D is perhaps TRBD2 (5 bases). CDR1 SQVTM and CDR2 ANQGSEA come from the germline V gene. The CDR3 runs to 12 residues. V was pared by 7 bases and J by 8 bases, with 17 bases between.

This sequence joins TRBV19 and TRBJ2-2; 7 nucleotides align to TRBD2. Germline V gene sequence: CDR1 LNHDA, CDR2 SQIVND (reference sequence). V lost 5 bases to trimming and J lost 1 base; unmatched junction nucleotides: 7. The CDR3 is 16 residues long. The CDR3 nucleotides read TGTGCCAGTAGTCCGAGCGGGAAAGGGAACACCGGGGAGCTGTTTTTT. Translating gives CASSPSGKGNTGELFF.

The J gene is TRBJ1-1, the V gene TRBV13; D is uncertain. The germline gives CDR1 PRHDT, CDR2 FYEKMQ (reference sequence). Trimming left V 3 bases short and J 11 bases short, with 10 bases between. The CDR3 runs to 11 residues. The CDR3 reads CASSFGHAAFF. DNA of the CDR3: TGTGCCAGCAGCTTTGGCCACGCCGCTTTCTTT.

V gene TRBV6-1 combines with J gene TRBJ2-7, with D possibly being TRBD1 (5 bases). Germline values: CDR1 MNHNS, CDR2 SASEGT. Deletions cut 0 bases from V and 1 base from J, with 7 bases between. The CDR3 is 14 amino acids. CDR3 bases: TGTGCCAGCAGTGAAGCGGGGCAGTCCTACGAGCAGTACTTC. Residues: CASSEAGQSYEQYF.

The J gene is TRBJ2-5, the V gene TRBV27; 7 nucleotides align to TRBD1. Losses at the gene ends were 8 bases for V and 0 bases for J; bases not matched to a gene: 6. Germline CDR1 and CDR2: MNHEY and SMNVEV (reference sequence). There are 14 residues in the CDR3. As DNA, the CDR3 is TGTGCCAGCCGGGACAGTTGGTACCAAGAGACCCAGTACTTC. Translating it yields CASRDSWYQETQYF.

This clone was counted only a few times. This sequence joins TRBV6-5 and TRBJ1-1; a weak D match, TRBD1 (5 bases). Germline CDR1 and CDR2: MNHEY and SVGAGI. This CDR3 spans 16 amino acids. V shed 0 bases and J shed 1 base, with 12 bases lying between them. CDR3 in DNA: TGTGCCAGCAGTTACTCTAAACAGGTTAGGAACACTGAAGCTTTCTTT. Amino acids: CASSYSKQVRNTEAFF.

V usage is TRBV11-1 and J usage is TRBJ1-4; D is unresolved. Trimming took 2 bases from V and 11 from J, leaving 9 bases between them. CDR1 is SGHAT, CDR2 FQDESV, per germline (reference sequence). This CDR3 has 12 amino acids. The CDR3 reads CASSLPASKLFF. For the CDR3, the DNA is TGTGCCAGCAGCTTACCAGCTAGTAAACTGTTTTTT.

The chain uses TRBV6-1 and TRBJ2-5; the D gene is possibly TRBD1 (5 bases). The V end lost 4 bases, the J end lost 5 bases, and 14 bases lay between the germline ends. The CDR3 extends over 14 amino acids. The germline V gene has CDR1 MNHNS and CDR2 SASEGT. CDR3 residues: CASSAPHRLETQYF. The CDR3 bases are TGTGCCAGCAGTGCCCCCCACAGGTTGGAGACCCAGTACTTC.

The chain recombines TRBV5-8 with TRBJ2-5; weak D call: TRBD2 (5 bases). This CDR3 has 14 amino acids. Germline CDR1 SGHTS, CDR2 YDEGEE. V gave up 1 base and J gave up 6 bases, with 13 bases separating them. The CDR3 DNA sequence: TGTGCCAGCAGCTTGTTTGAGGGAAGGCAGACCCAGTACTTC. Its translation is CASSLFEGRQTQYF.

The chain recombines TRBV5-6 with TRBJ2-5; 14 bases match TRBD2. The CDR3 sequence is 16 residues long. V shed 0 bases, J shed 4 bases, and the junction held 2 bases outside the gene matches. The germline gives CDR1 SGHDT, CDR2 YYEEEE. The DNA of the CDR3 is TGTGCCAGCAGCTTGGCCGGGACTAGCGGGGGAGAGACCCAGTACTTC. This sequence encodes CASSLAGTSGGETQYF.

CDR3 in amino acids: CASRGQGNTEAFF. The CDR3 DNA follows: TGTGCCAGTAGGGGACAGGGGAACACTGAAGCTTTCTTT. The rearrangement joins TRBV19 to TRBJ1-1, with 9 bases lining up with TRBD1. This CDR3 contains 13 residues. The germline V gene encodes CDR1 LNHDA and CDR2 SQIVND (reference sequence). V trimming: 6 bases; J trimming: 1 base; junction bases outside the gene matches: 0.

This chain uses TRBV18 with TRBJ2-1; a possible D gene is TRBD2 (6 bases). V gave up 2 bases and J gave up 2 bases, with 10 bases separating them. The CDR3 is made up of 15 amino acids. Germline V gives CDR1 KGHSH, CDR2 LQKENI. CDR3 sequence reads: CASSPETGAYNEQFF. The CDR3 nucleotides read TGTGCCAGCTCACCAGAGACGGGGGCCTACAATGAGCAGTTCTTC.

The V and J genes are TRBV5-1 and TRBJ1-1, with TRBD1 matching 8 bases. CDR1 and CDR2 (germline): SGHRS, YFSETQ. The CDR3 is 13 residues long. The J segment lost 4 bases and the V segment lost 4 bases, leaving 3 bases of the junction unmatched. This chain's CDR3 is CASSDGQGTEAFF. In DNA, the CDR3 is TGCGCCAGCAGCGATGGACAGGGCACTGAAGCTTTCTTT.

The chain has TRBV4-1 and TRBJ1-2; 8 bases are shared with TRBD1. V gave up 0 bases and J gave up 7 bases; unmatched junction bases: 10. The CDR3 consists of 16 residues. CDR1 is MGHRA, CDR2 YSYEKL, per germline. The DNA of the CDR3 is TGCGCCAGCAGCCAAGATCCAGGGGGCTTTCAGGGTGGCTACACCTTC. This codes for CASSQDPGGFQGGYTF.

The chain has TRBV5-6 and TRBJ2-3, with TRBD2 matching over 12 bases. Germline trimming cut 7 bases from V and 0 bases from J; bases unmatched to any gene: 3. The CDR3 spans 15 residues. CDR1 and CDR2 from the germline V gene are SGHDT and YYEEEE. DNA of the CDR3: TGTGCCAGCTGCGGACTAGCGGGGAGCACAGATACGCAGTATTTT. Amino acid sequence: CASCGLAGSTDTQYF.

This clone was found once. The chain carries TRBV6-5 and TRBJ1-1; a weak D match, TRBD1 (5 bases). V was clipped by 2 bases and J by 8 bases, with 12 bases between them. The CDR3 spans 13 residues. Per germline, CDR1 MNHEY and CDR2 SVGAGI. The CDR3 DNA sequence: TGTGCCAGCAGTTACACGCAGGGAGGGGAAGCTTTCTTT. Protein: CASSYTQGGEAFF.

The J gene is TRBJ2-5, the V gene TRBV27; D is perhaps TRBD1 (6 bases). This CDR3 is built from 17 residues. With 0 bases removed from V and 9 bases from J, the gap between germline ends came to 23 bases. CDR1 is MNHEY, CDR2 SMNVEV, per germline (reference sequence). CDR3 nucleotide sequence: TGTGCCAGCAGTTTATCGCTTCGGAGTGGAGTGGCAGGGGCCCAGTACTTC. Protein: CASSLSLRSGVAGAQYF.

The chain joins TRBV6-5 to TRBJ1-2; D remains ambiguous. The germline CDR1 and CDR2 sequences are MNHEY and SVGAGI. There are 14 residues in the CDR3. V lost 6 bases and J lost 0, with 11 bases in between. The CDR3 spells CASRGRAANYGYTF. CDR3 bases: TGTGCCAGCAGAGGGAGGGCGGCTAACTATGGCTACACCTTC.

The J gene is TRBJ1-6, the V gene TRBV12-2; the DNA was not compared with TRBD1, the D call given in the table. TRBV12-2 is given as a pseudogene. This CDR3 is built from 15 residues. This chain's CDR3 is CASRLLQGSNSPLHF. Here the CDR3 DNA reads TGTGCAAGTCGCTTACTCCAGGGGAGCAATTCACCCCTCCACTTT.

The V and J genes are TRBV27 and TRBJ1-1; 9 nucleotides align to TRBD1. V was pared by 7 bases and J by 1 base, with 7 bases of the junction left unmatched. Germline lookup yields CDR1 MNHEY and CDR2 SMNVEV (reference sequence). The CDR3 contains 15 residues. For the CDR3, the DNA is TGTGCCAGCAACTTACAGGGGGCGGCGAACACTGAAGCTTTCTTT. Translation: CASNLQGAANTEAFF.

This chain uses TRBV4-1 with TRBJ2-7, with unresolved D. Trimming took off 0 bases at V and 2 bases at J, with 11 bases between the two ends. The CDR3 consists of 15 residues. Germline CDR1 and CDR2: MGHRA and YSYEKL. The CDR3 protein is CASSQDKRAPYEQYF. The CDR3 DNA sequence: TGCGCCAGCAGCCAAGATAAAAGGGCGCCCTACGAGCAGTACTTC.